The 16 T cell receptor beta chains given below trace back to one sample, sequenced in a study of prognosis after radiotherapy for stage I lung cancer. Two rounds of multiplex PCR amplified TCR beta CDR3 from genomic DNA. Used in first-round PCR were primers specific to each TRBV and TRBJ gene. TCRdb processed the multiplex PCR reads anew with MiXCR; each CDR3 protein has one entry. The sample yields about 51,000 distinct CDR3 sequences, about 37% seen once. This sample comprised PBMCs, obtained before or after stereotactic body radiation therapy (not recorded which). These receptors all stem from a donor over 45 with non-small cell lung cancer.

This clonotype appeared many times. V gene TRBV18 combines with J gene TRBJ2-1; 9 nucleotides align to TRBD2. The CDR3 length is 15 residues. V shed 1 base and J 5 bases; nucleotides not matched to a gene: 3. Germline V gene lookup returns CDR1 KGHSH and CDR2 LQKENI. The CDR3 is CASSPQIAGDNEQFF. CDR3 DNA: TGTGCCAGCTCACCACAGATAGCGGGAGACAATGAGCAGTTCTTC.

This clonotype was counted at least ten times. The rearrangement uses TRBV30 and TRBJ1-4; D may be TRBD1 (6 bases). Germline V gene sequence: CDR1 GTSNPN, CDR2 SVGIG (reference sequence). With 3 bases removed from V and 8 bases from J, the gap between germline ends came to 13 bases. This CDR3 has 13 residues. The CDR3 region is CAWSRGPGEKLFF. In DNA form, the CDR3 reads TGTGCCTGGAGCAGGGGCCCAGGCGAAAAACTGTTTTTT.

As to this clonotype: Possible read error: a much larger clone is one base away. The chain joins TRBV9 to TRBJ2-1, with 12 nucleotides matching TRBD2. This CDR3 has 15 amino acids. V lost 4 bases, J lost 9 bases, and 8 bases stayed unmatched. Germline values: CDR1 SGDLS, CDR2 YYNGEE. CDR3 nucleotide sequence: TGTGCCAGCAGCACCCGACTAGCGGGAGCCAGTGAGCAGTTCTTC. It yields the protein CASSTRLAGASEQFF. The full variable domain, completed using reference TRBV9 and TRBJ2-1, is DSGVTQTPKHLITATGQRVTLRCSPRSGDLSVYWYQQSLDQGLQFLIQYYNGEERAKGNILERFSAQQFPDLHSELNLSSLELGDSALYFCASSTRLAGASEQFFGPGTRLTVL.

A note on this clonotype: A much larger clone lies one base from this, so it may be a read error. The V gene is TRBV6-1, the J gene TRBJ2-3; possibly TRBD2 for D (6 bases). Germline V CDR1 and CDR2: MNHNS, SASEGT. Trimming stripped 10 bases from V and 5 bases from J, with 19 bases between. There are 14 residues in the CDR3. CDR3 bases: TGTGCCATCAGGGCGGGAAGGTTGGGAGATACGCAGTATTTT. As protein: CAIRAGRLGDTQYF.

To note about this clonotype: It is likely a read error: a sequence one base away is far more abundant. The chain uses TRBV6-4 and TRBJ2-3; 10 nucleotides agree with TRBD2. Germline-derived CDR1 and CDR2 are MRHNA and SNTAGT. The CDR3 covers 19 residues. The V segment lost 5 bases and the J segment 1 base; nucleotides outside the gene matches: 15. CDR3 in amino acids: CASSYWVGLAQSGTDTQYF. CDR3 in DNA: TGTGCCAGCAGTTATTGGGTGGGACTAGCGCAATCGGGCACAGATACGCAGTATTTT.

This clonotype was picked up many times. The chain uses TRBV2 and TRBJ1-5, with D tentatively TRBD1 (6 bases). Trimming removed 6 bases at V and 7 bases at J, with 10 bases between. CDR1 SNHLY and CDR2 FYNNEI come from the germline V gene. This CDR3 comprises 12 residues. The CDR3 loop reads CASRTGRQPQHF. In DNA, the CDR3 is TGTGCCAGCAGGACAGGTCGACAGCCCCAGCATTTT.

This clonotype has ten or more counts. The chain recombines TRBV11-1 with TRBJ2-1; 11 bases agree with TRBD2. Germline V gene sequence: CDR1 SGHAT, CDR2 FQDESV (reference sequence). After removal of 4 bases from V and 12 bases from J, the junction contained 11 bases not matched to a gene. The CDR3 length is 15 residues. The CDR3 reads CASSSSGRWGGRQFF. CDR3 sequence (DNA): TGTGCCAGCAGCTCTAGCGGGAGGTGGGGCGGACGGCAGTTCTTC.

The J gene is TRBJ2-7, the V gene TRBV28; 7 nucleotides agree with TRBD1. Germline loops: CDR1 MDHEN, CDR2 SYDVKM. V lost 6 bases, J lost 5 bases, and 13 bases stayed unmatched. The length of the CDR3 is 15 residues. CDR3 amino acids: CASRRTGHPVHEQYF. CDR3 coding DNA: TGTGCCAGCAGAAGGACAGGCCACCCGGTACACGAGCAGTACTTC.

The sample holds many counts of this clonotype. The rearrangement joins TRBV6-4 to TRBJ2-3; TRBD2 is a possible D gene (6 bases). Per germline, CDR1 MRHNA and CDR2 SNTAGT. V shed 4 bases and J shed 3 bases, with 8 bases lying between them. The CDR3 is made up of 13 amino acids. CDR3 DNA: TGTGCCAGCAGTGTCGGGAGAACAGATACGCAGTATTTT. Translated, it gives CASSVGRTDTQYF.

This clonotype was seen many times. The chain recombines TRBV19 with TRBJ1-3; 8 nucleotides agree with TRBD1. The length of the CDR3 is 14 residues. Germline trimming cut 7 bases from V and 4 bases from J; bases unmatched to any gene: 6. CDR1 and CDR2 (germline): LNHDA, SQIVND (reference sequence). CDR3: CASIRTGIGNTIYF. In DNA, the CDR3 is TGTGCCAGTATCCGGACAGGGATCGGAAACACCATATATTTT.

The sample holds one count of this clonotype. A far larger clone is one base from this, pointing to a likely read error. CDR3 sequence (DNA): TGTGCCAGCAATCTGCCGGGACAGGGGGTATCACCCCTCCACTTT. This translates into CASNLPGQGVSPLHF. The chain employs TRBV6-4 and TRBJ1-6; 11 nucleotides match TRBD1. The CDR3 runs to 15 residues. V shed 7 bases and J 10 bases; nucleotides not matched to a gene: 9. From germline, CDR1 is MRHNA and CDR2 SNTAGT.

In regard to this clonotype: A read error may be the cause here, since a much bigger clone is one base away. The rearrangement joins TRBV6-2 or TRBV6-3 to TRBJ2-1, with 10 bases identical to TRBD2. From germline, CDR1 is MNHEY and CDR2 SVGEGT. This CDR3 has 15 residues. The CDR3 is CAISFTSGTHNERFF. CDR3 in DNA: TGTGCCATCAGTTTTACTAGCGGGACCCACAATGAGCGGTTCTTC.

A word on this clonotype: This is likely an artifact of a read error, given a far larger clone one base away. The genes are TRBV6-5 and TRBJ2-2, with 10 bases identical to TRBD2. The CDR3 has 14 residues. Germline values: CDR1 MNHEY, CDR2 SVGAGI. The J segment lost 5 bases and the V segment lost 7 bases, leaving 4 bases of the junction unmatched. The CDR3 loop reads CASNRAGGTGELFF. CDR3 in DNA: TGTGCCAGCAACCGAGCGGGAGGGACCGGGGAGCTGTTTTTT.

Remarks on this clonotype: With only one base between it and a far larger clone, this is likely a read error. The chain is built from TRBV9 and TRBJ2-6; D ambiguous. The V gene's germline CDR1 is SGDLS and CDR2 YYNGEE. The CDR3 is 16 residues long. Trimming took off 5 bases at V and 2 bases at J, with 14 bases between the two ends. The CDR3 coding sequence is TGTGCCAGCAGTCTGGAAGTATTCACTGGGGCCAACGTCCTGACTTTC. Protein product: CASSLEVFTGANVLTF.

This clonotype was found many times. This chain connects TRBV6-1 to TRBJ2-1; D is ambiguous. Trimming removed 0 bases at V and 13 bases at J, with 7 bases between. There are 11 residues in the CDR3. Germline CDR1 and CDR2: MNHNS and SASEGT. The CDR3 spells CASSEAGNQFF. The CDR3 DNA sequence: TGTGCCAGCAGTGAAGCAGGGAACCAGTTCTTC.

There are many counts of this clonotype. V is TRBV12-5 and J is TRBJ2-5; no firm D call. This CDR3 is 16 amino acids long. Germline CDR1 LGHNT, CDR2 FRNRAP. V shed 3 bases and J shed 7 bases, with 21 bases lying between them. The CDR3 nucleotides are TGTGCTAGTGGTTTACTCGTGAGAGGCGGACCTAGGACCCAGTACTTC. Translating it yields CASGLLVRGGPRTQYF.